This passage covers 23 T cell receptor beta chains from one sample sequenced in a study of Ad26.COV2.S vaccination and SARS-CoV-2 variants. This table comes from immunoSEQ multiplex PCR, and its TCRdb copy is limited to in-frame clones, with some not included. The data show 400,000 to 500,000 clones, 88% seen once. This sample's treatment: roughly 19 received Ad26.COV2.S at low or high dose, single or two shots; 5 received placebo; per-sample allocation not given. At day 63 after the first vaccine or placebo injection, samples were drawn. This specimen consisted of peripheral blood, obtained in a trial of Ad26.COV2.S vaccine versus placebo. These receptors came from a person aged 18-65 years who received the Ad26.COV2.S COVID-19 vaccine or a placebo.

The chain recombines TRBV13 with TRBJ2-1; D ambiguous. The V gene's germline CDR1 is PRHDT and CDR2 FYEKMQ (reference sequence). V was trimmed by 2 bases and J by 6 bases, leaving 8 bases between them. The CDR3 is 13 residues long. The CDR3 sequence: CASSLPSANEQFF. Here the CDR3 DNA reads TGTGCCAGCAGCTTACCCAGCGCCAATGAGCAGTTCTTC.

The J gene is TRBJ2-7, the V gene TRBV7-9; a possible D gene is TRBD1 (5 bases). Germline V gives CDR1 SEHNR, CDR2 FQNEAQ (reference sequence). Trimming pared 5 bases from V and 2 bases from J, leaving 13 bases between. The CDR3 has 14 residues. This CDR3 is CASSPRQPPYEQYF. The CDR3 region has the DNA TGTGCCAGCAGCCCCAGACAGCCCCCCTACGAGCAGTACTTC.

The genes are TRBV11-3 and TRBJ1-1; D is ambiguous. The CDR3 runs 13 residues. Germline V gene sequence: CDR1 SGHNT, CDR2 YENEEA. The V gene lost 5 bases and the J gene lost 1 base, with 8 bases spanning the gap. As DNA, the CDR3 is TGTGCCAGCAGCCGTGACACGAACACTGAAGCTTTCTTT. This codes for CASSRDTNTEAFF. Complete variable domain (other parts from reference TRBV11-3 and TRBJ1-1): EAGVVQSPRYKIIEKKQPVAFWCNPISGHNTLYWYLQNLGQGPELLIRYENEEAVDDSQLPKDRFSAERLKGVDSTLKIQPAELGDSAVYLCASSRDTNTEAFFGQGTRLTVV.

The J gene is TRBJ2-7, the V gene TRBV7-2, with 7 bases lining up with TRBD1. Germline trimming cut 1 base from V and 1 base from J; bases unmatched to any gene: 4. Per the germline V gene, CDR1 is SGHTA and CDR2 is FQGNSA. The CDR3 spans 15 residues. CDR3 in DNA: TGTGCCAGCAGCTTAGAGGGGGCGGCTTCCTACGAGCAGTACTTC. It encodes CASSLEGAASYEQYF.

The V and J genes are TRBV2 and TRBJ1-2, with a weak D call TRBD1 (6 bases). Germline assignment: CDR1 SNHLY and CDR2 FYNNEI. Between the trimmed V and J ends, which lost 2 bases and 2 bases, there was a span of 21 bases. The CDR3 totals 18 residues. The CDR3 sequence is CASSETPSGQYLNYGYTF. CDR3 nucleotides: TGTGCCAGCAGTGAAACCCCATCCGGACAGTACCTAAACTATGGCTACACCTTC.

This clone appeared once. J is TRBJ1-1 and V is TRBV4-3; perhaps TRBD1 as D (5 bases). Germline CDR1 reads LGHNA; CDR2 reads YSLEER. The CDR3 is 16 amino acids. Trimming removed 0 bases from V and 3 bases from J, with 14 bases in between. The CDR3 coding sequence is TGCGCCAGCAGCCAAGAGCCTGGTGGGGGAGACACTGAAGCTTTCTTT. It is translated as CASSQEPGGGDTEAFF.

V and J are TRBV5-5 and TRBJ1-1; maybe TRBD1 (6 bases). The V gene's germline CDR1 is SGHKS and CDR2 YYEKEE (reference sequence). The CDR3 is 14 amino acids. V gave up 4 bases and J gave up 0 bases, with 10 bases separating them. The CDR3 DNA follows: TGTGCCAGCAGCCCAGGGGTTTTGAACACTGAAGCTTTCTTT. This codes for CASSPGVLNTEAFF.

The rearrangement links TRBV30 to TRBJ2-3; tentative D call: TRBD1 (5 bases). Germline values: CDR1 GTSNPN, CDR2 SVGIG (reference sequence). V dropped 0 bases and J dropped 3 bases, with 7 bases sitting between them. The CDR3 contains 13 residues. In nucleotides, the CDR3 is TGTGCCTGGAGTGTACAGGCTACAGATACGCAGTATTTT. Amino acid sequence: CAWSVQATDTQYF.

The sample holds one count of this clone. The chain links TRBV14 to TRBJ1-2, with TRBD1 as a possible D gene (5 bases). Germline CDR1 and CDR2: SGHDN and FVKESK. This CDR3 has 13 residues. V lost 3 bases and J lost 8, with 13 bases in between. CDR3 region: CASSQGQGKGYTF. The CDR3 coding sequence is TGTGCCAGCAGCCAGGGGCAAGGGAAGGGCTACACCTTC.

The gene calls are TRBV5-4 and TRBJ2-6, with D unresolved. The V gene's germline CDR1 is SGHNT and CDR2 YYREEE (reference sequence). V shed 1 base and J shed 0 bases, with 2 bases lying between them. The CDR3 consists of 14 residues. The CDR3 loop reads CASSLISGANVLTF. The CDR3 DNA reads as TGTGCCAGCAGCTTGATCTCTGGGGCCAACGTCCTGACTTTC.

V usage is TRBV4-1 and J usage is TRBJ1-2; possible D gene TRBD1, 5 bases. The germline V gene encodes CDR1 MGHRA and CDR2 YSYEKL. The CDR3 contains 15 residues. V was trimmed by 0 bases and J by 7 bases, leaving 15 bases between them. CDR3 in DNA: TGCGCCAGCAGCCAAGATCAGGGAACGGGTAGTGGCTACACCTTC. Residues: CASSQDQGTGSGYTF.

This chain connects TRBV7-9 to TRBJ2-3; a weak D match, TRBD1 (6 bases). Germline lookup yields CDR1 SEHNR and CDR2 FQNEAQ (reference sequence). V was clipped by 3 bases and J by 4 bases, with 11 bases between them. This CDR3 contains 14 residues. The CDR3 DNA reads TGTGCCAGCAGCTTGGAACAGGGACCAGATACGCAGTATTTT. It encodes CASSLEQGPDTQYF.

The V gene is TRBV19, the J gene TRBJ2-5, with a possible D match to TRBD2 (6 bases). CDR1 LNHDA and CDR2 SQIVND come from the germline V gene (reference sequence). The CDR3 spans 15 residues. The V and J ends lost 3 bases and 5 bases respectively, with 16 bases between them. The CDR3 protein is CASSITSRGGETQYF. The CDR3 nucleotides read TGTGCCAGTAGTATCACGTCGCGGGGTGGGGAGACCCAGTACTTC.

Concerning this clone: At one end, the junction sequence differs from germline, possibly due to a read error. The CDR3 DNA follows: TGCAGTGCTAGGGAGGGGTGGAACTATGCCTTC. It is translated as CSAREGWNYAF. V usage is TRBV20-1 and J usage is TRBJ1-2; the D gene is possibly TRBD1 (5 bases). CDR1 is DFQATT, CDR2 SNEGSKA, per germline (reference sequence). This CDR3 is built from 11 residues.

This sequence joins TRBV5-6 and TRBJ2-5; 10 bases are shared with TRBD2. CDR3 size: 14 residues. V gave up 4 bases and J gave up 3 bases; unmatched junction bases: 3. Germline V gene data show CDR1 as SGHDT and CDR2 as YYEEEE. CDR3: CASSHGLAEETQYF. CDR3 sequence (DNA): TGTGCCAGCAGCCATGGACTAGCGGAAGAGACCCAGTACTTC.

The gene calls are TRBV5-4 and TRBJ2-7; 9 nucleotides match TRBD1. V gave up 1 base and J gave up 9 bases; unmatched junction bases: 8. This CDR3 has 14 amino acids. Germline V gives CDR1 SGHNT, CDR2 YYREEE (reference sequence). The CDR3 is CASSLLGQGFGQYF. CDR3 bases: TGTGCCAGCAGCTTGTTGGGACAGGGATTTGGGCAGTACTTC. Full variable domain (rest looked up from reference TRBV5-4 and TRBJ2-7): ETGVTQSPTHLIKTRGQQVTLRCSSQSGHNTVSWYQQALGQGPQFIFQYYREEENGRGNFPPRFSGLQFPNYSSELNVNALELDDSALYLCASSLLGQGFGQYFGPGTRLTVT.

The gene calls are TRBV3-1 (or the pseudogene TRBV3-2) and TRBJ2-7; D remains ambiguous. V lost 0 bases to trimming and J lost 7 bases, with 13 bases between them. CDR1 and CDR2 from the germline V gene are LGHDT and YNNKEL (reference sequence). This CDR3 comprises 14 residues. The CDR3 region has the DNA TGTGCCAGCAGCCAAGATACGGCAGCTTGGGAGCAGTACTTC. It is translated as CASSQDTAAWEQYF.

Here the CDR3 DNA reads TGTGCCAGCAGAATAGGACAGGGGTCCGGGGAGCTGTTTTTT. Protein sequence: CASRIGQGSGELFF. The V call is TRBV9, the J call TRBJ2-2; TRBD1 matches 9 bases. The germline gives CDR1 SGDLS, CDR2 YYNGEE. The CDR3 sequence is 14 residues long. With V trimmed by 5 bases and J by 6 bases, 5 bases remained unmatched.

The CDR3 sequence: CASSLRAGGNEQYF. CDR3 coding DNA: TGTGCCAGCAGTTTAAGGGCAGGGGGGAACGAGCAGTACTTC. J is TRBJ2-7 and V is TRBV27, with a possible D match to TRBD1 (7 bases). The CDR3 length is 14 residues. Per the germline V gene, CDR1 is MNHEY and CDR2 is SMNVEV (reference sequence). Trimming removed 2 bases from V and 5 bases from J, with 13 bases in between.

The rearrangement uses TRBV6-5 and TRBJ1-2, with TRBD1 matching over 9 bases. The V segment lost 7 bases and the J segment 7 bases; nucleotides outside the gene matches: 7. The CDR3 is 13 amino acids. CDR1 and CDR2 from the germline V gene are MNHEY and SVGAGI. This CDR3 is CASTRGGQGGYTF. In DNA form, the CDR3 reads TGTGCCAGCACCCGGGGGGGACAGGGTGGCTACACCTTC.

The table lists this clone with many counts. The chain carries TRBV28 and TRBJ1-6; weak D call: TRBD1 (5 bases). The V end was cut by 6 bases, the J end by 0 bases, with 12 bases between. From germline, CDR1 is MDHEN and CDR2 SYDVKM. The CDR3 sequence is 16 residues long. CDR3 coding DNA: TGTGCCAGCAGCCGGGGCCGCAGCTCCTATAATTCACCCCTCCACTTT. Its protein is CASSRGRSSYNSPLHF.

The gene calls are TRBV15 and TRBJ1-6; the D is unclear. The CDR3 runs 13 residues. Germline CDR1 LNHNV, CDR2 YYDKDF (reference sequence). V gave up 0 bases and J gave up 8 bases, with 5 bases separating them. The CDR3 loop is CATSRDSYSPLHF. The CDR3 DNA sequence: TGTGCCACCAGCAGAGATTCGTATTCACCCCTCCACTTT.

This sequence joins TRBV7-8 and TRBJ2-5, with a tentative D call TRBD2 (7 bases). In germline, CDR1 is SGHVS, CDR2 FQNEAQ. V gave up 5 bases and J gave up 0 bases, with 13 bases separating them. The CDR3 runs 15 residues. The CDR3 here is CASSPRGGYQETQYF. In DNA, the CDR3 is TGTGCCAGCAGCCCAAGGGGGGGGTACCAAGAGACCCAGTACTTC.